These 15 T cell receptor beta chains share one sample of origin, sequenced in a study of T-cell reconstitution after alpha-beta-depleted transplantation in children. Unique molecular identifiers featured in how the TCRbeta library was prepared. TCRdb re-analysed the PCR reads in MiXCR, keeping a single row per CDR3 protein. The data hold approximately 230,000 distinct CDR3 sequences, with about 24% observed a single time. The starting material was PBMCs, mostly from graft donor cells, obtained 360 days after TCRalphabeta/CD19-depleted stem cell transplant. Every receptor here comes from a female patient between 2 and 10 years old who had a stem cell transplant for congenital amegakaryocytic thrombocytopenia, so the T cells may come from the graft donor.

Note on this clonotype: The CDR3 ends on some other residue instead of the conserved phenylalanine or tryptophan, so this is likely a read error. The V call is TRBV2, the J call TRBJ1-2; D is possibly TRBD1 (5 bases). V was cut by 4 bases and J by 4 bases, with 10 bases left in between. Germline lookup yields CDR1 SNHLY and CDR2 FYNNEI. This CDR3 has 13 amino acids. CDR3 sequence: CASSGGVGYGYTC. The DNA for the CDR3 is TGTGCCAGCAGTGGGGGGGTAGGCTATGGCTACACCTGC.

V gene TRBV28 combines with J gene TRBJ2-7; 9 nucleotides line up with TRBD1. After removal of 4 bases from V and 2 bases from J, the junction contained 6 bases not matched to a gene. Germline CDR1 reads MDHEN; CDR2 reads SYDVKM. The CDR3 extends over 15 amino acids. The DNA for the CDR3 is TGTGCCAGCAGTTATATTGGACAGGGGACCTACGAGCAGTACTTC. Amino acid sequence: CASSYIGQGTYEQYF.

This clonotype turned up a few times. In DNA form, the CDR3 reads TGTGCCAGCAGCCATCGGGACGGATCCTACGAGCAGTACTTC. Its translation: CASSHRDGSYEQYF. The chain combines TRBV3-1 with TRBJ2-7, with D perhaps given as TRBD1 or TRBD2 (5 bases each). Germline CDR1 and CDR2: LGHDT and YNNKEL (reference sequence). This CDR3 has 14 residues. Trimming took off 3 bases at V and 1 base at J, with 10 bases between the two ends.

The rearrangement joins TRBV5-1 to TRBJ1-1; D ambiguous. Per germline, CDR1 SGHRS and CDR2 YFSETQ. This CDR3 spans 13 amino acids. Trimming took off 2 bases at V and 7 bases at J, with 12 bases between the two ends. CDR3 in amino acids: CASSFTSDGEAFF. CDR3 coding DNA: TGCGCCAGCAGCTTTACTTCTGACGGTGAAGCTTTCTTT. Complete variable domain (other parts from reference TRBV5-1 and TRBJ1-1): KAGVTQTPRYLIKTRGQQVTLSCSPISGHRSVSWYQQTPGQGLQFLFEYFSETQRNKGNFPGRFSGRQFSNSRSEMNVSTLELGDSALYLCASSFTSDGEAFFGQGTRLTVV.

CDR3 sequence (DNA): TGTGCCAGCAGCTTAATGGGCGGCCCGGAGACCCAGTACTTC. Amino acid sequence: CASSLMGGPETQYF. The genes are TRBV7-3 and TRBJ2-5; unclear D gene. Looked up from germline, CDR1 is SGHTA and CDR2 is FQGTGA. The CDR3 has 14 amino acids. The ends were cut back, 1 base at V and 5 bases at J, with 11 bases in the middle.

This clonotype was counted between two and nine times. The gene calls are TRBV2 and TRBJ2-1; TRBD1 aligns across 7 bases. Losses at the gene ends were 4 bases for V and 2 bases for J; bases not matched to a gene: 5. Germline V CDR1 and CDR2: SNHLY, FYNNEI. The CDR3 contains 15 residues. CDR3 in DNA: TGTGCCAGCAGTGCCGGACAGGACGCCTACAATGAGCAGTTCTTC. Its protein is CASSAGQDAYNEQFF.

This chain uses TRBV12-3 or TRBV12-4 with TRBJ2-7; D not certain. Trimming took 5 bases from V and 7 from J, leaving 12 bases between them. CDR3 length: 12 amino acids. The DNA of the CDR3 is TGTGCCAGCAGTACCCACTTGGTTGAGCAGTACTTC. The encoded protein is CASSTHLVEQYF.

In nucleotides, the CDR3 is TGTGCCAGCAGCAAAAGTAGCGGGATAAGAACCTACGAGCAGTACTTC. This translates into CASSKSSGIRTYEQYF. The chain has TRBV7-9 and TRBJ2-7, with TRBD2 identical over 8 bases. The CDR3 runs 16 residues. Trimming cost V 5 bases and J 2 bases; bases outside gene matches: 11. CDR1 SEHNR and CDR2 FQNEAQ come from the germline V gene (reference sequence).

The J gene is TRBJ2-7, the V gene TRBV10-3; 8 positions agree with TRBD2. V dropped 6 bases and J dropped 6; count of bases not matched to a gene: 7. The CDR3 is made up of 13 amino acids. From germline, CDR1 is ENHRY and CDR2 SYGVKD. CDR3 loop: CAISGGDLSEQYF. The CDR3 DNA reads TGTGCCATCAGCGGGGGGGACCTAAGCGAGCAGTACTTC.

With respect to this clonotype: One end of the junction does not line up with germline, which may come from a read error. J is TRBJ2-2 and V is TRBV11-2; D may be TRBD1 (6 bases). CDR1 is SGHAT, CDR2 FQNNGV, per germline. The CDR3 has 17 amino acids. CDR3 protein: CAISLDLGAPNTGELFF. In nucleotides, the CDR3 is TGTGCCATCAGCTTAGATCTGGGGGCACCGAACACCGGGGAGCTGTTTTTT.

The chain joins TRBV3-1 to TRBJ2-2; 12 bases line up with TRBD2. The length of the CDR3 is 19 residues. Germline assignment: CDR1 LGHDT and CDR2 YNNKEL (reference sequence). V lost 0 bases and J lost 4; bases outside the gene matches: 9. The CDR3 loop reads CASSQERTSGKWGTGELFF. In nucleotides, the CDR3 is TGTGCCAGCAGCCAAGAGAGGACTAGCGGGAAATGGGGCACCGGGGAGCTGTTTTTT.

This chain joins TRBV2 and TRBJ1-5, with 10 bases identical to TRBD1. The CDR3 contains 14 residues. Germline V gives CDR1 SNHLY, CDR2 FYNNEI. J gave up 7 bases and V 6 bases, and 6 bases lay outside the gene matches. The CDR3 nucleotides read TGTGCCAGCAGCCGGGACAGGGGAGGCCAGCCCCAGCATTTT. Translated, it gives CASSRDRGGQPQHF.

This clonotype was counted between two and nine times. The chain uses TRBV12-3 or TRBV12-4 and TRBJ1-2, with 7 bases identical to TRBD1. This CDR3 contains 15 residues. V gave up 6 bases and J gave up 5 bases; unmatched junction bases: 12. CDR3 in amino acids: CASRQKTGILYGYTF. In nucleotides, the CDR3 is TGTGCCAGCAGGCAAAAGACAGGGATTCTTTATGGCTACACCTTC.

This chain links TRBV12-3 or TRBV12-4 with TRBJ1-5; a weak D match, TRBD1 (6 bases). This CDR3 contains 17 residues. Between the trimmed V and J ends, which lost 3 bases and 0 bases, there was a span of 15 bases. CDR3 amino acids: CASSFLGGPYSNQPQHF. DNA of the CDR3: TGTGCCAGCAGTTTTTTGGGGGGCCCATATAGCAATCAGCCCCAGCATTTT.

This clonotype was picked up a small number of times. The V and J genes are TRBV4-2 and TRBJ2-1; 11 positions match TRBD1. Trimming took 4 bases from V and 8 from J; bases not matched to a gene: 13. Germline V lookup: CDR1 LGHNA, CDR2 YNFKEQ. The CDR3 consists of 17 residues. The CDR3 DNA reads TGTGCCAGCAGCCGAACCGGGACAGGGGGAGGATTTGATGAGCAGTTCTTC. This sequence encodes CASSRTGTGGGFDEQFF.